Below, one T cell receptor beta chain is given with its context. The data belong to a study of blood T cell repertoires in COVID-19. Turning to the study itself: Acute and convalescent COVID-19 specimens originated in the United States, Italy and Spain. PBMCs, B-cell-depleted T cells, or T cells were the source of the cDNA or gDNA that made up the material.

This CDR3 spans 15 amino acids. With V trimmed by 4 bases and J by 4 bases, 4 bases remained unmatched. The germline V gene encodes CDR1 LNHNV and CDR2 YYDKDF (reference sequence). In the original workflow: The assay estimated nucleated cells by amplifying reference gene primers. The assay was immunoSEQ multiplex PCR, and TCRdb's table has in-frame clones only and misses some. That table gives V, J and clone size, and the DNA gave D and trimming. The sample has about 130,000 clones, 75% to 90% seen once. Material: peripheral blood. The J gene is TRBJ2-1, the V gene TRBV15, with TRBD2 matching over 10 bases. The TCR sequence derives from a human donor in a cohort sampled during active COVID-19. CDR3 protein: CATSKTSGVYNEQFF. The CDR3 DNA reads as TGTGCCACCAGCAAAACTAGCGGGGTTTACAATGAGCAGTTCTTC.